Given below is one T cell receptor beta chain in context. The entry originates in a study of identical twins. The CDR3 extends over 12 amino acids. Per germline, CDR1 SGHTA and CDR2 FQGNSA. Trimming cost V 1 base and J 5 bases, with 5 bases left between them. cDNA carried unique molecular identifiers, and a universal primer site was added by template switching. TCRdb reprocessed the 5' RACE reads with MiXCR, giving one entry per CDR3 protein. The sample has hundreds of thousands of distinct CDR3 sequences; about 20% are singletons. These same records also appear under a second study, on T cells expressing NK-cell markers. That source adds: The use of an anti-gamma-delta TCR antibody, which was added in several experiments, restricted sorting to T cells expressing alpha-beta TCR. The contribution of dominant NKG2C+ clonotypes to CD8+ T cells in five to seven donors was roughly 1.0-7.5%. Researchers report these clonotypes also headed the CD3+CD56-NKG2C+ fraction in several donors.

The sequence was obtained from a woman between 18 and 29 years old in good health. The V gene is TRBV7-2, the J gene TRBJ1-2; no clear D gene. Sequencing was carried out using PBMCs. The DNA for the CDR3 is TGTGCCAGCAGCTTAGACAGATATGGCTACACCTTC. Amino acid sequence: CASSLDRYGYTF.